A selection of T cell receptor beta chains follows, all from one sample in a study of blood T cell repertoires in COVID-19. TCRdb's copy holds only in-frame clones and misses some; the assay was immunoSEQ multiplex PCR. The repertoire consists of 84,000 or so clones, with approximately 88% occurring once and the leading ten covering 6% to 8%. Material: peripheral blood. These receptors all come from a man aged 70-80 years with acute or convalescent COVID-19. The CDR3 runs from the conserved cysteine through the conserved F or W. D genes are given only for firm matches. The size field is filled for only some rows; it gives once, few, many or a size class.

CDR3aa: CASSLQGGGSGTSGNEQYF
CDR3nt: TGTGCCAGCAGCCTACAGGGCGGGGGTTCTGGGACTAGCGGGAACGAGCAGTACTTC
abundance: NA
d_gene: TRBD2
j_gene: TRBJ2-7
v_gene: TRBV7-8

CDR3aa: CASSQDTLAGSNNEQFF
CDR3nt: TGTGCCAGCAGCCAAGATACCCTAGCGGGATCTAACAATGAGCAGTTCTTC
abundance: once
d_gene: TRBD2
j_gene: TRBJ2-1
v_gene: TRBV14

CDR3aa: CASSPSQSGANVLTF
CDR3nt: TGTGCCAGCTCCCCCTCACAGTCTGGGGCCAACGTCCTGACTTTC
abundance: NA
d_gene: NA
j_gene: TRBJ2-6
v_gene: TRBV18

CDR3aa: CASGDSLYGYTF
CDR3nt: TGCGCTTCCGGGGACAGCCTCTATGGCTACACCTTC
abundance: NA
d_gene: TRBD1
j_gene: TRBJ1-2
v_gene: TRBV27

CDR3aa: CASKSSGLYNEQFF
CDR3nt: TGTGCCAGCAAATCCTCAGGCCTTTACAATGAGCAGTTCTTC
abundance: once
d_gene: NA
j_gene: TRBJ2-1
v_gene: TRBV2

CDR3aa: CASSYSSSGPVYGYTF
CDR3nt: TGTGCCAGCAGTTACTCGAGTTCAGGGCCTGTCTATGGCTACACCTTC
abundance: NA
d_gene: NA
j_gene: TRBJ1-2
v_gene: TRBV6-2/TRBV6-3

CDR3aa: CATSSRQGSYNEQFF
CDR3nt: TGTGCCACCAGCAGCCGACAGGGATCCTACAATGAGCAGTTCTTC
abundance: NA
d_gene: TRBD1
j_gene: TRBJ2-1
v_gene: TRBV15

CDR3aa: CSVDWAGRGNTEAFF
CDR3nt: TGCAGCGTTGATTGGGCTGGCAGGGGCAACACTGAAGCTTTCTTT
abundance: NA
d_gene: NA
j_gene: TRBJ1-1
v_gene: TRBV29-1

CDR3aa: CASSLEAGVITGELFF
CDR3nt: TGCGCCAGCAGCTTGGAGGCGGGCGTAATCACCGGGGAGCTGTTTTTT
abundance: NA
d_gene: NA
j_gene: TRBJ2-2
v_gene: TRBV5-1

CDR3aa: CASTWGVGNTDTQYF
CDR3nt: TGTGCCAGCACCTGGGGAGTGGGGAACACAGATACGCAGTATTTT
abundance: once
d_gene: NA
j_gene: TRBJ2-3
v_gene: TRBV5-4

CDR3aa: CASRRLGGSNTEAFF
CDR3nt: TGCGCCAGCAGGCGCCTAGGGGGATCGAACACTGAAGCTTTCTTT
abundance: NA
d_gene: NA
j_gene: TRBJ1-1
v_gene: TRBV4-1

CDR3aa: CATSDFQGETQYF
CDR3nt: TGTGCCACCAGTGATTTCCAGGGTGAGACCCAGTACTTC
abundance: once
d_gene: NA
j_gene: TRBJ2-5
v_gene: TRBV24-1

CDR3aa: CASSLAWGDHNEQFF
CDR3nt: TGCGCCAGCAGCTTGGCCTGGGGGGACCACAATGAGCAGTTCTTC
abundance: NA
d_gene: NA
j_gene: TRBJ2-1
v_gene: TRBV5-1

CDR3aa: CASSPTSGLGQYF
CDR3nt: TGTGCCAGCAGCCCTACTTCGGGTCTAGGGCAGTACTTC
abundance: NA
d_gene: NA
j_gene: TRBJ2-7
v_gene: TRBV7-9

CDR3aa: CSVPVYGVNTEAFF
CDR3nt: TGCAGCGTTCCCGTCTACGGGGTGAACACTGAAGCTTTCTTT
abundance: NA
d_gene: NA
j_gene: TRBJ1-1
v_gene: TRBV29-1

CDR3aa: CASKEGTSTDTQYF
CDR3nt: TGTGCCAGCAAAGAGGGCACTAGCACAGATACGCAGTATTTT
abundance: NA
d_gene: NA
j_gene: TRBJ2-3
v_gene: TRBV28

CDR3aa: CASSPSGGAGDTQYF
CDR3nt: TGTGCCAGCTCACCGTCGGGAGGGGCAGGGGATACGCAGTATTTT
abundance: NA
d_gene: TRBD2
j_gene: TRBJ2-3
v_gene: TRBV18

CDR3aa: CASRLTGGTGELFF
CDR3nt: TGCGCCAGCAGATTGACAGGGGGAACCGGGGAGCTGTTTTTT
abundance: NA
d_gene: TRBD1
j_gene: TRBJ2-2
v_gene: TRBV5-1

CDR3aa: CASSDKYRETYGYTF
CDR3nt: TGTGCCAGCAGCGACAAATACAGGGAGACCTATGGCTACACCTTC
abundance: NA
d_gene: NA
j_gene: TRBJ1-2
v_gene: TRBV5-4

CDR3aa: CASSRDTSGNTIYF
CDR3nt: TGTGCCAGCTCACGGGACACGTCTGGAAACACCATATATTTT
abundance: NA
d_gene: NA
j_gene: TRBJ1-3
v_gene: TRBV18

CDR3aa: CASNRGAGGNTEAFF
CDR3nt: TGTGCCAGCAATAGGGGGGCAGGGGGGAACACTGAAGCTTTCTTT
abundance: NA
d_gene: TRBD1
j_gene: TRBJ1-1
v_gene: TRBV7-2

CDR3aa: CASNPRGYSYGYTF
CDR3nt: TGTGCCAGCAATCCCCGAGGGTATAGCTATGGCTACACCTTC
abundance: NA
d_gene: NA
j_gene: TRBJ1-2
v_gene: TRBV6-5

CDR3aa: CASSIRGSSYEQYF
CDR3nt: TGTGCCAGTAGTATTCGAGGATCCTCCTACGAGCAGTACTTC
abundance: many
d_gene: NA
j_gene: TRBJ2-7
v_gene: TRBV19

CDR3aa: CAISDRTGTYGYTF
CDR3nt: TGTGCCATCAGTGATCGAACAGGGACCTATGGCTACACCTTC
abundance: NA
d_gene: NA
j_gene: TRBJ1-2
v_gene: TRBV10-3

CDR3aa: CASSRGGSYEQYF
CDR3nt: TGTGCCAGCTCCCGGGGGGGGTCCTACGAGCAGTACTTC
abundance: NA
d_gene: TRBD2
j_gene: TRBJ2-7
v_gene: TRBV9

CDR3aa: CASRQGPTDTQYF
CDR3nt: TGTGCCAGCCGACAGGGGCCGACAGATACGCAGTATTTT
abundance: NA
d_gene: TRBD1
j_gene: TRBJ2-3
v_gene: TRBV28

CDR3aa: CASSQVLLLGQRNYEQYF
CDR3nt: TGTGCCAGCAGCCAAGTCCTCCTTTTGGGACAGAGAAACTACGAGCAGTACTTC
abundance: NA
d_gene: TRBD1
j_gene: TRBJ2-7
v_gene: TRBV3-1/TRBV3-2

CDR3aa: CASSESGGAWYRGYTF
CDR3nt: TGTGCCAGCAGTGAATCAGGGGGCGCGTGGTATCGCGGCTACACCTTC
abundance: NA
d_gene: TRBD1
j_gene: TRBJ1-2
v_gene: TRBV2

CDR3aa: CASSSLRKGATEAFF
CDR3nt: TGTGCCAGCAGCTCCCTCCGGAAAGGGGCCACTGAAGCTTTCTTT
abundance: NA
d_gene: NA
j_gene: TRBJ1-1
v_gene: TRBV5-4

CDR3aa: CASSLVGGDFAYEQYF
CDR3nt: TGTGCCAGCAGCTTAGTTGGAGGAGACTTTGCCTACGAGCAGTACTTC
abundance: once
d_gene: NA
j_gene: TRBJ2-7
v_gene: TRBV7-8

CDR3aa: CATSDLGRGQYTGELFF
CDR3nt: TGTGCCACCAGTGATTTGGGCAGGGGGCAATACACCGGGGAGCTGTTTTTT
abundance: NA
d_gene: TRBD1
j_gene: TRBJ2-2
v_gene: TRBV24-1

CDR3aa: CATSDGGPSEQFF
CDR3nt: TGTGCCACCAGTGACGGAGGGCCTAGTGAGCAGTTCTTC
abundance: NA
d_gene: NA
j_gene: TRBJ2-1
v_gene: TRBV24-1

CDR3aa: CASTNPPHGYEQYF
CDR3nt: TGTGCCAGCACCAATCCGCCTCACGGCTACGAGCAGTACTTC
abundance: NA
d_gene: NA
j_gene: TRBJ2-7
v_gene: TRBV6-5

CDR3aa: CASSLAVQTNTEAFF
CDR3nt: TGTGCCAGCAGCTTAGCTGTACAGACGAACACTGAAGCTTTCTTT
abundance: NA
d_gene: NA
j_gene: TRBJ1-1
v_gene: TRBV11-2

CDR3aa: CASSFGRGEQFF
CDR3nt: TGTGCCAGCAGCTTCGGTCGGGGGGAGCAGTTCTTC
abundance: NA
d_gene: NA
j_gene: TRBJ2-1
v_gene: TRBV3-1/TRBV3-2

CDR3aa: CASSGGMKETQYF
CDR3nt: TGCGCCAGCAGCGGGGGGATGAAAGAGACCCAGTACTTC
abundance: NA
d_gene: NA
j_gene: TRBJ2-5
v_gene: TRBV5-1

CDR3aa: CASSGGGGWNEKLFF
CDR3nt: TGTGCCAGCAGCGGTGGTGGGGGGTGGAATGAAAAACTGTTTTTT
abundance: few
d_gene: NA
j_gene: TRBJ1-4
v_gene: TRBV9

CDR3aa: CASSQDRASEQYF
CDR3nt: TGCGCCAGCAGCCAAGACAGGGCGAGCGAGCAGTACTTC
abundance: NA
d_gene: NA
j_gene: TRBJ2-7
v_gene: TRBV4-1

CDR3aa: CASSLLGEYEQYF
CDR3nt: TGCGCCAGCAGCTTGCTTGGGGAGTACGAGCAGTACTTC
abundance: once
d_gene: NA
j_gene: TRBJ2-7
v_gene: TRBV5-1

CDR3aa: CAISARVSSYEQYF
CDR3nt: TGTGCCATCAGCGCCAGGGTTAGCTCCTACGAGCAGTACTTC
abundance: once
d_gene: NA
j_gene: TRBJ2-7
v_gene: TRBV10-3

CDR3aa: CASSYLTGMNEQFF
CDR3nt: TGTGCCAGCAGTTATTTAACAGGGATGAATGAGCAGTTCTTC
abundance: NA
d_gene: NA
j_gene: TRBJ2-1
v_gene: TRBV6-5

CDR3aa: CASTPLSNTEAFF
CDR3nt: TGTGCCAGCACCCCCCTGTCGAACACTGAAGCTTTCTTT
abundance: few
d_gene: NA
j_gene: TRBJ1-1
v_gene: TRBV7-9

CDR3aa: CASSHLGASGNTIYF
CDR3nt: TGCGCCAGCAGCCACCTGGGGGCATCTGGAAACACCATATATTTT
abundance: NA
d_gene: NA
j_gene: TRBJ1-3
v_gene: TRBV4-1

CDR3aa: CASSPSAGAGGNTIYF
CDR3nt: TGTGCCAGCTCACCTTCGGCAGGGGCTGGAGGAAACACCATATATTTT
abundance: NA
d_gene: NA
j_gene: TRBJ1-3
v_gene: TRBV18

CDR3aa: CASSPGLDNGELFF
CDR3nt: TGTGCCAGCTCACCGGGACTAGATAACGGGGAGCTGTTTTTT
abundance: NA
d_gene: TRBD2
j_gene: TRBJ2-2
v_gene: TRBV18

CDR3aa: CASSRVAGQNIQYF
CDR3nt: TGTGCCAGCAGCCGAGTAGCGGGCCAGAACATTCAGTACTTC
abundance: NA
d_gene: TRBD2
j_gene: TRBJ2-4
v_gene: TRBV3-1/TRBV3-2

CDR3aa: CASSPTGGQPQHF
CDR3nt: TGTGCCAGCAGTCCAACAGGGGGACAGCCCCAGCATTTT
abundance: few
d_gene: TRBD1
j_gene: TRBJ1-5
v_gene: TRBV6-2/TRBV6-3